This entry describes one T cell receptor beta chain. This entry is derived from a study of shared clonotypes between healthy human individuals. Study summary: Contributing individuals were a couple of females and three males aged 18 to 49.

CD45RA-negative memory and CD45RA+ naive subsets were split from the CD4+ cells. CDR1 is MDHEN, CDR2 SYDVKM, per germline. The CDR3 totals 14 residues. Trimming shortened V by 5 bases and J by 9 bases, and 17 bases separated the two germline ends. Sequenced by immunoSEQ multiplex PCR; TCRdb stores in-frame clones only, minus some. The sample has about 1.5 million clones; nearly 99% are singletons. Sequencing was done on a sample of naive CD4+ T cells sorted from blood. Subset in this sample: CD45RA+ positively selected. The source is a man in his thirties or forties in good health. This sequence joins TRBV28 and TRBJ2-1; the D gene is possibly TRBD1 (6 bases). The CDR3 reads CASSPFDRSFEQFF. The CDR3 nucleotides are TGTGCCAGCAGTCCGTTTGACAGGTCCTTTGAGCAGTTCTTC.